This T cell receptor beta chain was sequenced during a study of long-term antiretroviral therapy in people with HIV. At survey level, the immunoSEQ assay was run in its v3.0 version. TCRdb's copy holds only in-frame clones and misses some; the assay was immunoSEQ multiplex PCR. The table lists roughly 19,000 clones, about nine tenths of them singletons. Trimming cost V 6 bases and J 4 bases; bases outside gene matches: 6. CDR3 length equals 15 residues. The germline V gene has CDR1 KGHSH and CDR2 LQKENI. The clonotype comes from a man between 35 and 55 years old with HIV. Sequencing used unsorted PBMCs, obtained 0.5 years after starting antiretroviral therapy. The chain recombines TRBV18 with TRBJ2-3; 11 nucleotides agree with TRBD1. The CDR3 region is CASSPLGQGADTQYF. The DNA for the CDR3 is TGTGCCAGCTCTCCGCTGGGACAGGGGGCAGATACGCAGTATTTT.